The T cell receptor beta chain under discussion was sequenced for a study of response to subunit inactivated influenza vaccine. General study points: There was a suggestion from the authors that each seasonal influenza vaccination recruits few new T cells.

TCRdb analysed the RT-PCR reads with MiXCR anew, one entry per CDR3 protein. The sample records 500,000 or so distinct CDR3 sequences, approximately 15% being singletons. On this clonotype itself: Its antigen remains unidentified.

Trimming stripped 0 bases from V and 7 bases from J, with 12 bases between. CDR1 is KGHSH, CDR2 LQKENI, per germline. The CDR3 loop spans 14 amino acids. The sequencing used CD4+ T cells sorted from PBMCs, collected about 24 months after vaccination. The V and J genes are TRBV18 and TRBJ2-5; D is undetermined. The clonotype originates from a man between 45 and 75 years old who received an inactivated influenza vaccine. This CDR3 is CASSPPLSHGTQYF. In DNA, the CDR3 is TGTGCCAGCTCACCACCCTTAAGCCATGGGACCCAGTACTTC. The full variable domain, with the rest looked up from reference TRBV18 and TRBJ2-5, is NAGVMQNPRHLVRRRGQEARLRCSPMKGHSHVYWYRQLPEEGLKFMVYLQKENIIDESGMPKERFSAEFPKEGPSILRIQQVVRGDSAAYFCASSPPLSHGTQYFGPGTRLLVL.